The clone carrying this T cell receptor beta chain has just one count. This record belongs to a study of blood T cell repertoires in COVID-19. Whole-study context: Specimens from acute and convalescent COVID-19 originated in the United States, Italy and Spain.

Those enrolled in Seattle joined during active infection and were followed longitudinally afterward. In the authors' methods: Reference gene primer amplification gave estimated nucleated cell counts. Profiled with immunoSEQ multiplex PCR; TCRdb holds only in-frame clones, not every one. From that table come the V and J calls and clone size; the DNA was used to work out D and trimming. The repertoire includes approximately 250,000 clones, 65% to 90% of them detected once, and over 10% sits in the top ten. This clonotype was sampled from a woman in her 70s with COVID-19, enrolled during active disease. Input material: peripheral blood.

The CDR3 nucleotides are TGTGCCAGCAGTGAGGGTAGCGGGTTAACCCAAGAGACCCAGTACTTC. Its translation is CASSEGSGLTQETQYF. The V call is TRBV6-1, the J call TRBJ2-5; TRBD2 agrees at 7 bases. Germline V CDR1 and CDR2: MNHNS, SASEGT. The CDR3 has 16 residues. V shed 3 bases and J 1 base; nucleotides not matched to a gene: 8.